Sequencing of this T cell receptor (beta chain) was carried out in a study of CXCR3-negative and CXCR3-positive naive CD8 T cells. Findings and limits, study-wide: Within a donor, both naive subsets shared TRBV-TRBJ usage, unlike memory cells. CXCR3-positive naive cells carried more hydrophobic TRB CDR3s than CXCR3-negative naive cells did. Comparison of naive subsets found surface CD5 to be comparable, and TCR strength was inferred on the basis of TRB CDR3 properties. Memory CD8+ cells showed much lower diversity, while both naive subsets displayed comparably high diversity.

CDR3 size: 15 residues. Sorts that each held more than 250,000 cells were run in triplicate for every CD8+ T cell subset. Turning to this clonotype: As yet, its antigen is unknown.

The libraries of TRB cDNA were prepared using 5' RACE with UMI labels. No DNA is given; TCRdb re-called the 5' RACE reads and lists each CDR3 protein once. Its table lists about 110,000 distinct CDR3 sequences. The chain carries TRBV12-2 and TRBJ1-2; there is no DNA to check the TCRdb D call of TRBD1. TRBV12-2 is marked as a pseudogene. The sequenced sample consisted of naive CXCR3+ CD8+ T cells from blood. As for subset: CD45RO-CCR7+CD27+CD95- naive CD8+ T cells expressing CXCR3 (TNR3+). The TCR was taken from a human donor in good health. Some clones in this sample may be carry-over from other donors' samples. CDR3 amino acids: CASRLVRGLSYGYTF.